The entry below gives a single T cell receptor beta chain sequence along with its context. Its antigen remains undetermined. Base-call qualities are not available, and no considerably larger clone is one nucleotide away. V is reduced by 5 bases and J by 0 bases, leaving a spacing of 11 bases between them. The cysteine opens and the phenylalanine closes a CDR3 of 15 amino acids. Just CDR3 DNA is preserved here, 45 bases in frame from base 1. The germline V gene gives CDR1 as MNHEY and CDR2 as SVGEGT. The time point label, as the study defines it: baseline before first vaccination. The vaccinee samples were drawn from two UK trials, COV001 and COV002, one of which was a single-blind randomized controlled phase 2/3 trial testing AZD1222 (ChAdOx1 nCoV-19) in healthy adults. For TCRbeta chain sequencing, PBMC samples were collected from trial participants at day 0 and at day 28 after the second dose. This sample is part of a study of T cell responses to AZD1222 COVID-19 vaccine (dated by TCRdb to the early 2020s). For context, the study as a whole: AZD1222 recipients given second doses at about 4 weeks or at about 12 weeks were pooled, since spike-specific TCR depth and breadth were not found to differ between the two schedules. Trial participants were enrolled by age into subgroups of 18-55, 56-69 and 70-plus years, and around 150, 28 and 57 TCR-sequenced participants, respectively, were included in these subgroups. TCR sequencing was performed for over 230 trial participants, of whom roughly 200 were given two doses of AZD1222 and approximately 26 were given two doses of MenACWY control vaccine.

Paper-wide results and their limitations: Participants were mostly white British and included more females than males, and it was suggested by the authors that clonal diversity may have been underestimated. In the small 56-69-year group, the increase in depth fell short of significance, most likely because of low power. Reportedly, close to half of the unique spike-specific TCRs recognized epitopes lying outside the regions that are mutated in the B.1.351 and B.1.1.7 variants. After two AZD1222 doses, spike-specific TCR breadth and depth were significantly higher than at day 0 and than in MenACWY recipients. Because no samples from the day 14 peak response were available, repertoires could be characterized only after the peak T cell response. Only five to seven AZD1222 recipients were SARS-CoV-2 seropositive at baseline, limiting conclusions about previously exposed vaccinees. CD4 TCRs associated with the vaccine covered the entire spike protein, and the dominant responses were in regions 160-218 and 743-854.

The CDR3 regions of human TCRbeta chains were subjected to immunosequencing. In the authors' own workflow: TCRs in the repertoires were compared against a reference library of SARS-CoV-2-specific TCRs that had been generated with the MIRA antigen-specificity platform. Breadth was defined as the fraction of unique TCRs that were SARS-CoV-2-associated, and depth was defined as the fraction of total T cells that were SARS-CoV-2-associated. Using the MIRA data, each spike-specific TCR was mapped to the spike region that the TCR reacts to and placed in a CD4 or CD8 class. Log10-transformed breadth and depth values were compared by one-way ANOVA with Sidak's multiple comparisons tests. TCRdb took over this immuneACCESS table, retaining in-frame rearrangements with V and J assigned. Such tables are incomplete; in checked studies, under half of the missing clones stem from an unresolved V gene, and the remainder is unexplained. That table supplies the V and J calls and clone size; D and trimming were determined from the DNA. This sample comprises roughly 130,000 clones, approximately 85% of them detected only once. Around 1.6% of the sample is taken by the ten largest.

This receptor was taken from an adult in good health. This sample comprised peripheral blood, obtained on day 0 of AZD1222 vaccination. The chain links TRBV6-2 or TRBV6-3 with TRBJ1-5; no D gene is confidently identified. Here the CDR3 is given as CASSKLGNSNQPQHF. At the DNA level, the sequence is TGTGCCAGCAGTAAGTTAGGTAATAGCAATCAGCCCCAGCATTTT.